The rows below give T cell receptor beta chains drawn from one sample of a study of CD4 T cells in relation to SARS-CoV-2 and coronaviruses. These TCRs are of unknown antigen specificity. TCRdb's copy holds only in-frame clones and misses some; the assay was immunoSEQ multiplex PCR. The sample consists of 25,000 to 35,000 clones, 76% of them appearing once. The specimen was CD4+ T cells from PBMCs, cultured in vitro. These TCRs come from a human donor in good health. The CDR3 runs from the conserved cysteine through the conserved F or W. The D gene is left open where the match is weak. Size is stated for part of the rows, as once, few or many counts, or as a class when the clone is expanded.

j_call clone_size v_call d_call cdr3_aa cdr3_nt
TRBJ1-2 once TRBV27 NA CASSLLRAVGGNYGYTF TGTGCCAGCAGTTTACTGCGGGCAGTTGGGGGTAACTATGGCTACACCTTC
TRBJ1-3 NA TRBV20-1 NA CSARDLNTIYF TGCAGTGCTAGAGATTTAAACACCATATATTTT
TRBJ1-1 NA TRBV3-1/TRBV3-2 NA CASSGHTNTEAFF TGTGCCAGCAGTGGACACACGAACACTGAAGCTTTCTTT
TRBJ2-7 NA TRBV21-1 NA CASSKGAAAVSYEQYF TGTGCCAGCAGCAAAGGGGCAGCGGCTGTATCCTACGAGCAGTACTTC
TRBJ2-7 once TRBV2 NA CASSYRTSTYDFEQYF TGTGCCAGCAGTTATCGAACTAGCACCTATGACTTCGAGCAGTACTTC
TRBJ2-1 NA TRBV11-3 NA CASSVSTRSAEQFF TGTGCCAGCAGCGTCTCGACTAGGTCGGCTGAGCAGTTCTTC
TRBJ1-1 NA TRBV6-4 NA CASSDTSGTNTEAFF TGTGCCAGCAGTGATACTTCGGGCACTAACACTGAAGCTTTCTTT
TRBJ2-3 NA TRBV19 NA CASGVLSGTDTQYF TGTGCCAGCGGAGTCCTCAGCGGTACAGATACGCAGTATTTT
TRBJ1-4 once TRBV3-1/TRBV3-2 TRBD1 CASSPQQGQRMEKLFF TGTGCCAGCAGCCCTCAACAGGGGCAGAGGATGGAAAAACTGTTTTTT
TRBJ2-5 once TRBV7-2 NA CASTLQETQYF TGTGCCAGCACCCTCCAAGAGACCCAGTACTTC
TRBJ1-1 few TRBV9 NA CASSVDPGRNTEAFF TGTGCCAGCAGCGTAGACCCAGGCAGGAACACTGAAGCTTTCTTT
TRBJ1-5 NA TRBV16 NA CASSQSEWLGQPQHF TGTGCCAGCAGCCAATCCGAGTGGTTGGGGCAGCCCCAGCATTTT
TRBJ1-1 NA TRBV7-2 TRBD1 CASSLQEPYRGINTEAFF TGTGCCAGCAGCCTACAGGAGCCGTACAGGGGGATAAACACTGAAGCTTTCTTT
TRBJ2-6 NA TRBV7-3 TRBD1 CASSSRQGASSGANVLTF TGTGCCAGCAGCTCCCGACAGGGGGCCTCGAGTGGGGCCAACGTCCTGACTTTC
TRBJ2-7 once TRBV11-2 NA CASSLVPRVGTYEQYF TGTGCCAGCAGCTTAGTCCCCAGGGTTGGAACCTACGAGCAGTACTTC
TRBJ2-5 NA TRBV29-1 TRBD2 CSLLGGGSVQETQYF TGCAGCCTCCTCGGCGGCGGGAGCGTACAAGAGACCCAGTACTTC
TRBJ2-5 NA TRBV6-7 TRBD1 CASSPTGGRETQYF TGTGCCAGCAGCCCTACAGGGGGCCGAGAGACCCAGTACTTC
TRBJ2-7 NA TRBV19 NA CASSIEAGTFYEQYF TGTGCCAGTAGTATAGAGGCCGGGACATTCTACGAGCAGTACTTC
TRBJ2-7 few TRBV7-9 NA CASSLAITVYEQYF TGTGCCAGCAGCTTAGCGATAACAGTCTACGAGCAGTACTTC
TRBJ2-1 NA TRBV5-1 NA CASSLEEFTEQFF TGCGCCAGCAGCTTGGAGGAGTTCACTGAGCAGTTCTTC
TRBJ2-7 NA TRBV6-5 TRBD2 CASSSSSGAPSYEQYF TGTGCCAGCAGTTCTTCAAGCGGGGCGCCGTCCTACGAGCAGTACTTC
TRBJ2-7 NA TRBV6-1 NA CASSERRDPWPYEQYF TGTGCCAGCAGTGAAAGAAGGGACCCCTGGCCCTACGAGCAGTACTTC
TRBJ2-7 NA TRBV4-1 NA CASSQGPGTVYEQYF TGCGCCAGCAGCCAAGGACCCGGGACGGTCTACGAGCAGTACTTC
TRBJ1-1 NA TRBV3-1/TRBV3-2 NA CASSRARTKNTEAFF TGTGCCAGCAGCCGAGCGCGGACAAAGAACACTGAAGCTTTCTTT
TRBJ1-5 few TRBV4-1 NA CASSQDLQGGQPQHF TGCGCCAGCAGCCAAGATCTACAGGGAGGTCAGCCCCAGCATTTT
TRBJ2-2 NA TRBV10-3 NA CAISGGPTHTGELFF TGTGCCATCAGTGGGGGCCCAACTCACACCGGGGAGCTGTTTTTT
TRBJ1-4 NA TRBV5-1 NA CASSLDTGQGEKLFF TGCGCCAGCAGCTTGGATACAGGGCAGGGTGAAAAACTGTTTTTT
TRBJ1-1 NA TRBV7-9 NA CASSLAGVVAFF TGTGCCAGCAGCTTAGCGGGGGTGGTAGCTTTCTTT
TRBJ2-3 NA TRBV5-8 NA CASSLQGSQDTQYF TGTGCCAGCAGCTTACAGGGATCGCAAGATACGCAGTATTTT
TRBJ2-7 NA TRBV3-1/TRBV3-2 TRBD1 CASRREGTGGLRQYF TGTGCCAGCAGGCGCGAGGGGACAGGGGGCTTACGGCAGTACTTC
TRBJ2-7 NA TRBV11-3 TRBD2 CASSLGVAGLYEQYF TGTGCCAGCAGCCTTGGAGTAGCGGGGCTCTACGAGCAGTACTTC
TRBJ2-6 NA TRBV6-5 NA CASSYRSSGANVLTF TGTGCCAGCAGTTACCGGAGCTCTGGGGCCAACGTCCTGACTTTC
TRBJ1-1 NA TRBV6-6 NA CASSYLNTEAFF TGTGCCAGCAGTTACTTGAACACTGAAGCTTTCTTT
TRBJ2-3 NA TRBV9 NA CASSVDQRGTDTQYF TGTGCCAGCAGCGTAGACCAGCGGGGCACAGATACGCAGTATTTT
TRBJ1-1 NA TRBV18 TRBD1 CASSPDATGVAEAFF TGTGCCAGCTCACCCGACGCTACAGGGGTCGCTGAAGCTTTCTTT
TRBJ2-5 NA TRBV19 NA CASSGTSQETQYF TGTGCCAGTAGCGGGACCAGCCAAGAGACCCAGTACTTC
TRBJ2-7 NA TRBV2 TRBD1 CASTRDRVDEQYF TGTGCCAGCACTCGGGACAGGGTCGACGAGCAGTACTTC
TRBJ2-5 NA TRBV5-1 TRBD2 CASSLGLAGGLGQETQYF TGCGCCAGCAGCTTGGGACTAGCGGGAGGGCTTGGACAAGAGACCCAGTACTTC
TRBJ2-5 NA TRBV30 TRBD2 CAWTGLAGARETQYF TGTGCCTGGACTGGACTAGCGGGAGCTCGGGAGACCCAGTACTTC
TRBJ2-7 NA TRBV4-1 TRBD2 CASSRRQGRASGRNEQYF TGCGCCAGCAGCCGTCGACAGGGACGAGCTAGCGGGAGAAACGAGCAGTACTTC
TRBJ1-2 NA TRBV5-4 TRBD1 CASRTGTVSNYGYTF TGTGCCAGCAGGACAGGGACAGTGTCTAACTATGGCTACACCTTC
TRBJ2-2 few TRBV11-3 NA CASSLQTGELFF TGTGCCAGCAGCTTACAGACCGGGGAGCTGTTTTTT
TRBJ1-1 NA TRBV4-2 NA CASSQADQNTEAFF TGTGCCAGCAGCCAAGCCGACCAGAACACTGAAGCTTTCTTT
TRBJ2-1 few TRBV4-1 TRBD2 CASSQEMGLAGAYNEQFF TGCGCCAGCAGCCAAGAGATGGGACTAGCGGGAGCGTACAATGAGCAGTTCTTC
TRBJ1-3 NA TRBV4-3 NA CASSQDRRGLVGNTIYF TGCGCCAGCAGCCAAGATCGGCGGGGGCTAGTTGGAAACACCATATATTTT
TRBJ2-3 NA TRBV6-6 TRBD2 CASSYSGSGDTQYF TGTGCCAGCAGTTACAGCGGGAGTGGAGATACGCAGTATTTT
TRBJ1-5 NA TRBV5-5 NA CASSRGVYSNQPQHF TGTGCCAGCAGCCGGGGGGTTTATAGCAATCAGCCCCAGCATTTT